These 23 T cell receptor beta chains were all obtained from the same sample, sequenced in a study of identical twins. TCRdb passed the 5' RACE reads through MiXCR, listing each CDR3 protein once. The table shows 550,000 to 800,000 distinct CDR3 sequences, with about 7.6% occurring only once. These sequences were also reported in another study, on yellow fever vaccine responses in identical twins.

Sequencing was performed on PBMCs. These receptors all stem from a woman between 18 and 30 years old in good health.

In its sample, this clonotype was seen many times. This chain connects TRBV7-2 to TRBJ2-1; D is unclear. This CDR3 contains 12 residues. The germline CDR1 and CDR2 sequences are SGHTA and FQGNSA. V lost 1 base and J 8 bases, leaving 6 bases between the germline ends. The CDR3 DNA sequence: TGTGCCAGCAGCTTAGGAGGATATGAGCAGTTCTTC. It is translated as CASSLGGYEQFF.

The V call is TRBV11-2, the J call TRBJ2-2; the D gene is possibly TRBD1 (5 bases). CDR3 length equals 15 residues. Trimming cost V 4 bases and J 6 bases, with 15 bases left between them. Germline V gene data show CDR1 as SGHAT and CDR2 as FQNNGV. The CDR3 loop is CASSSLTGIAGELFF. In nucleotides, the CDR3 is TGTGCCAGCAGCTCCCTTACAGGAATCGCCGGGGAGCTGTTTTTT.

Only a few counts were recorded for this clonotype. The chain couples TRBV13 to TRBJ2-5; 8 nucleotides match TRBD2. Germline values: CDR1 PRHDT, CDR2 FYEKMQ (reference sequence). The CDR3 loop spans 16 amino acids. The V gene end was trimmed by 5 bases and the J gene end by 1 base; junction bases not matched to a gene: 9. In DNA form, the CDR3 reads TGTGCCAGCAGCCCCCTCTCGCGGGGGGCCCAAGAGACCCAGTACTTC. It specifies CASSPLSRGAQETQYF.

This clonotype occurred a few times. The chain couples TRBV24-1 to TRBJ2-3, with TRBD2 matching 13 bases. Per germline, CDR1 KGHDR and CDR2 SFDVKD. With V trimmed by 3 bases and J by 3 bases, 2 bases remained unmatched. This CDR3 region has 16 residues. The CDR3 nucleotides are TGTGCCACCAGTGATGGGACTAGCGGGAATACAGATACGCAGTATTTT. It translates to CATSDGTSGNTDTQYF.

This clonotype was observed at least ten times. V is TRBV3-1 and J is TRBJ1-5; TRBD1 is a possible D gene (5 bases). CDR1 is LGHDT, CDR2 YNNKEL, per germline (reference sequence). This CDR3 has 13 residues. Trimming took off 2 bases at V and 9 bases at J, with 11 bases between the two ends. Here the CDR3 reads CASSQLGQWPQHF. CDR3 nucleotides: TGTGCCAGCAGCCAACTGGGGCAGTGGCCCCAGCATTTT.

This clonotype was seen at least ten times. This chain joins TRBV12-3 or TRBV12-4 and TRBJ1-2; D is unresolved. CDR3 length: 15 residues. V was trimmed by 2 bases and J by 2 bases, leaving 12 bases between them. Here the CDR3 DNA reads TGTGCCAGCAGTTTAAACGGGAGGGAGAACTATGGCTACACCTTC. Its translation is CASSLNGRENYGYTF.

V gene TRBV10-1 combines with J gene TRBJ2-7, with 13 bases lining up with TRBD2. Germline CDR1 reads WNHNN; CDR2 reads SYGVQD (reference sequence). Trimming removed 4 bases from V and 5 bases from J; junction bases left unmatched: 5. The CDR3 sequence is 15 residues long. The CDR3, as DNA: TGCGCCAGCAGTGCCAGGACTAGCGGGAGCAACGAGCAGTACTTC. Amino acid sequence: CASSARTSGSNEQYF.

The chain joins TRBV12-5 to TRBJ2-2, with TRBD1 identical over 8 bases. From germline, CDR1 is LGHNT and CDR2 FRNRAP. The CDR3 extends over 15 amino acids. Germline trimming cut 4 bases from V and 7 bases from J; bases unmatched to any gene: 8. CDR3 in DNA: TGTGCTAGTGGTTCCGGACAGGGCCCGAACGGGGAGCTGTTTTTT. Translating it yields CASGSGQGPNGELFF.

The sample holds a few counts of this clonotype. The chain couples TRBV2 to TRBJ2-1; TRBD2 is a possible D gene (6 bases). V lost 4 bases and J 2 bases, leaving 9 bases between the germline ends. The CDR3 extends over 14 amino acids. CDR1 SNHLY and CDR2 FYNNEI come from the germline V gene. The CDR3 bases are TGTGCCAGCAGTGCGAAGCGGGCCTACAATGAGCAGTTCTTC. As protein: CASSAKRAYNEQFF.

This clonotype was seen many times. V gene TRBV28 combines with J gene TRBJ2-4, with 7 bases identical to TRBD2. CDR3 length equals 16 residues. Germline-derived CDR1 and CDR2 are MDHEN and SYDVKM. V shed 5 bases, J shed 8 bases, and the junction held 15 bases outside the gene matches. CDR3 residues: CASSTPEGGRGDIQYF. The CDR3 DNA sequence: TGTGCCAGCAGTACCCCCGAGGGCGGGAGAGGGGACATTCAGTACTTC.

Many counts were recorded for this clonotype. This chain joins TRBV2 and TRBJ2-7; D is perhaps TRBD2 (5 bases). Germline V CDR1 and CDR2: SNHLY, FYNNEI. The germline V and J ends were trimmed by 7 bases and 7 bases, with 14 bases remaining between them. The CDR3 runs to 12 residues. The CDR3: CASKALSGEQYF. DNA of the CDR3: TGTGCCAGCAAGGCCCTTTCGGGGGAGCAGTACTTC.

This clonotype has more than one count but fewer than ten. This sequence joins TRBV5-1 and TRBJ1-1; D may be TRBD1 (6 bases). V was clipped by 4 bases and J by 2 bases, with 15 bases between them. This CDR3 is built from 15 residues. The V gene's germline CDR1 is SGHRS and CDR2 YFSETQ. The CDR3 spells CASSPRDTFNTEAFF. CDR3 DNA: TGCGCCAGCAGCCCCCGGGACACTTTTAACACTGAAGCTTTCTTT. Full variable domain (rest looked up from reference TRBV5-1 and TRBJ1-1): KAGVTQTPRYLIKTRGQQVTLSCSPISGHRSVSWYQQTPGQGLQFLFEYFSETQRNKGNFPGRFSGRQFSNSRSEMNVSTLELGDSALYLCASSPRDTFNTEAFFGQGTRLTVV.

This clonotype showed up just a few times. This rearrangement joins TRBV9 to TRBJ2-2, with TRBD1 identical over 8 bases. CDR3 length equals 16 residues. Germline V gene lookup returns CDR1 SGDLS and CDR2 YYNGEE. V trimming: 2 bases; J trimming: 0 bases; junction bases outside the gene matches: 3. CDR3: CASSVGTGANTGELFF. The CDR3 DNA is TGTGCCAGCAGCGTGGGGACAGGAGCGAACACCGGGGAGCTGTTTTTT.

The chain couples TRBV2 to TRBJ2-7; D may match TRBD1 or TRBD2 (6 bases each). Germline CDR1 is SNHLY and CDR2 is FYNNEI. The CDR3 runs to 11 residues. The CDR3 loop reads CASSGGHEQYV. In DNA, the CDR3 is TGTGCCAGTAGTGGGGGGCACGAGCAGTACGTC.

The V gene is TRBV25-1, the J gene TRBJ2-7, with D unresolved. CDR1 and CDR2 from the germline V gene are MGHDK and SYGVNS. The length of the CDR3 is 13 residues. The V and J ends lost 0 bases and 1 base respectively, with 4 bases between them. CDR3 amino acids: CASSEYGSYEQYF. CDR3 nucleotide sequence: TGTGCCAGCAGTGAATACGGTTCCTACGAGCAGTACTTC.

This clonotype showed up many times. As DNA, the CDR3 is TGTGCCAGCAGCCGTCCGGGACAGGGCATCACAGATACGCAGTATTTT. Translation: CASSRPGQGITDTQYF. This chain connects TRBV5-6 to TRBJ2-3, with 9 bases identical to TRBD1. The CDR3 covers 16 residues. Germline V gene lookup returns CDR1 SGHDT and CDR2 YYEEEE. V lost 4 bases, J lost 2 bases, and 8 bases stayed unmatched.

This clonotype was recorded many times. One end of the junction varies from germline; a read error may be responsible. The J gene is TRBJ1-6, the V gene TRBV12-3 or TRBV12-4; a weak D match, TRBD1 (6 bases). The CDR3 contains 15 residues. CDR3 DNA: TGTGCCAGCAGTTTCCGGACAGACTATCATTCACCCCTCCACTTT. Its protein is CASSFRTDYHSPLHF.

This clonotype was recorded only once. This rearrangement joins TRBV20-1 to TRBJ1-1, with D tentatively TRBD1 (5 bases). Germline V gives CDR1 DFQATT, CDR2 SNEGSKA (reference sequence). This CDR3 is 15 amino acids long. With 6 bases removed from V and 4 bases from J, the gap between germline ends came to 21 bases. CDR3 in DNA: TGCAGTGCGGAGCTGGCCAGCGGGACGTCCACTGAAGCTTTCTTT. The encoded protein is CSAELASGTSTEAFF.

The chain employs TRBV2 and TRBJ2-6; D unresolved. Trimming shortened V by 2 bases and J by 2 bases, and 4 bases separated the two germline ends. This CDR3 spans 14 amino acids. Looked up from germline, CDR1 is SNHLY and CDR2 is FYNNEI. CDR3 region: CASSEIPGANVLTF. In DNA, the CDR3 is TGTGCCAGCAGTGAAATCCCTGGGGCCAACGTCCTGACTTTC.

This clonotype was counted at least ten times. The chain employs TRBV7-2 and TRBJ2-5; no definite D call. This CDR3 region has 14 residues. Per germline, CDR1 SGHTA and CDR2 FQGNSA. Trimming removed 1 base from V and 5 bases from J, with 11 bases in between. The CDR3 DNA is TGTGCCAGCAGCTTAGTTCTGACGGAGGAGACCCAGTACTTC. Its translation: CASSLVLTEETQYF. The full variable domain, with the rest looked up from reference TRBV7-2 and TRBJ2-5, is GAGVSQSPSNKVTEKGKDVELRCDPISGHTALYWYRQSLGQGLEFLIYFQGNSAPDKSGLPSDRFSAERTGGSVSTLTIQRTQQEDSAVYLCASSLVLTEETQYFGPGTRLLVL.

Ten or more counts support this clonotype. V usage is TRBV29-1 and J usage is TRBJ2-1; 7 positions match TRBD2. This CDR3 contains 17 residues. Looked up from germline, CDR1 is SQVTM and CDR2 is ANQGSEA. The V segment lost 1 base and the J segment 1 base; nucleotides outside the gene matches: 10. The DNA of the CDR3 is TGCAGCGTTGAAGGGTTGTGGGGGGGGTCTTCCTACAATGAGCAGTTCTTC. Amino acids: CSVEGLWGGSSYNEQFF.

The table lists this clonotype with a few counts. CDR3 DNA: TGTGCCATCAGTGAGTCAGAGTCGGCCCGTGGGACCCAGTACTTC. It translates to CAISESESARGTQYF. V is TRBV10-3 and J is TRBJ2-5, with unresolved D. Trimming shortened V by 0 bases and J by 7 bases, and 15 bases separated the two germline ends. This CDR3 spans 15 amino acids. Germline V gene lookup returns CDR1 ENHRY and CDR2 SYGVKD.

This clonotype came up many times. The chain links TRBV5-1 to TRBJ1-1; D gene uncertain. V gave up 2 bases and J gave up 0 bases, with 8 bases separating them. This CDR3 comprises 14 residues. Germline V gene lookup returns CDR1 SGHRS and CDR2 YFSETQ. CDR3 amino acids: CASSLQDLNTEAFF. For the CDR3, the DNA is TGCGCCAGCAGCTTACAAGATTTGAACACTGAAGCTTTCTTT.